This passage covers 8 T cell receptor beta chains from one sample sequenced in a study of T cell changes during pregnancy in multiple sclerosis. Sequencing used immunoSEQ multiplex PCR; TCRdb keeps in-frame clones, though not all of them. The sample comprises about 50,000 clones, about 93% of which are singletons, and approximately 0.27% rests with the top ten. Sequencing used CD4+ T cells from peripheral blood mononuclear cells, obtained in the second trimester of pregnancy. The origin of the receptors is a female donor with multiple sclerosis, enrolled in a pregnancy study.

The chain combines TRBV7-9 with TRBJ2-5, with 7 bases matching TRBD1. Germline trimming cut 3 bases from V and 4 bases from J; bases unmatched to any gene: 5. CDR1 and CDR2 from the germline V gene are SEHNR and FQNEAQ (reference sequence). The CDR3 is 14 residues long. In DNA, the CDR3 is TGTGCCAGCAGCTTTGACAGGGTATTAGAGACCCAGTACTTC. Amino acid sequence: CASSFDRVLETQYF.

This clone was seen only a few times. CDR3 coding DNA: TGTGCCAGCAGCCAAGATGCCCACCACGGTTATAATTCACCCCTCCACTTT. Its translation is CASSQDAHHGYNSPLHF. The chain recombines TRBV4-2 with TRBJ1-6, with D hard to call. Germline assignment: CDR1 LGHNA and CDR2 YNFKEQ. The CDR3 is 17 amino acids. The V gene lost 0 bases and the J gene lost 4 bases, with 13 bases spanning the gap.

The chain couples TRBV4-1 to TRBJ1-5; 10 bases fit TRBD1. V trimming: 1 base; J trimming: 4 bases; junction bases outside the gene matches: 4. The CDR3 spans 16 residues. Germline assignment: CDR1 MGHRA and CDR2 YSYEKL. This CDR3 reads CASSQGTGGMNQPQHF. The CDR3 nucleotides are TGCGCCAGCAGCCAAGGGACAGGGGGAATGAATCAGCCCCAGCATTTT.

V is TRBV5-1 and J is TRBJ1-6; D remains unclear. V was shortened by 0 bases and J by 7 bases, with 11 bases between the two germline ends. Germline V CDR1 and CDR2: SGHRS, YFSETQ. The CDR3 extends over 15 amino acids. The CDR3 protein is CASSLGELINSPLHF. The CDR3 bases are TGCGCCAGCAGCTTGGGGGAGCTAATCAATTCACCCCTCCACTTT.

Within the sample, this clone is medium-sized (0.01 to 0.1%). The V gene is TRBV19, the J gene TRBJ1-2, with 10 bases matching TRBD1. In germline, CDR1 is LNHDA, CDR2 SQIVND (reference sequence). Trimming cost V 7 bases and J 7 bases; bases outside gene matches: 12. This CDR3 comprises 15 residues. The CDR3 DNA sequence: TGTGCCAGTAAAAGGGGGACAGGGGATCAATCTGGCTACACCTTC. It encodes CASKRGTGDQSGYTF.

The chain's CDR3 is CASGIQGPNQPQHF. The CDR3 DNA sequence: TGTGCCAGCGGTATACAGGGTCCGAATCAGCCCCAGCATTTT. This chain joins TRBV2 and TRBJ1-5; possibly TRBD1 for D (6 bases). This CDR3 is built from 14 residues. Germline V gene sequence: CDR1 SNHLY, CDR2 FYNNEI. V was clipped by 8 bases and J by 4 bases, with 15 bases between them.

The chain is built from TRBV5-4 and TRBJ1-2; TRBD1 matches at 8 bases. The J segment lost 3 bases and the V segment lost 4 bases, leaving 5 bases of the junction unmatched. This CDR3 has 14 amino acids. Germline V CDR1 and CDR2: SGHNT, YYREEE (reference sequence). Here the CDR3 reads CASSTKTGDYGYTF. In DNA, the CDR3 is TGTGCCAGCAGCACGAAGACAGGGGACTATGGCTACACCTTC.

The rearrangement links TRBV6-1 to TRBJ1-1; perhaps TRBD1 as D (6 bases). In germline, CDR1 is MNHNS, CDR2 SASEGT. There are 15 residues in the CDR3. V was shortened by 6 bases and J by 0 bases, with 14 bases between the two germline ends. The CDR3 DNA reads as TGTGCCAGCAGAAAACGGACAGTCGTGAACACTGAAGCTTTCTTT. Protein: CASRKRTVVNTEAFF.